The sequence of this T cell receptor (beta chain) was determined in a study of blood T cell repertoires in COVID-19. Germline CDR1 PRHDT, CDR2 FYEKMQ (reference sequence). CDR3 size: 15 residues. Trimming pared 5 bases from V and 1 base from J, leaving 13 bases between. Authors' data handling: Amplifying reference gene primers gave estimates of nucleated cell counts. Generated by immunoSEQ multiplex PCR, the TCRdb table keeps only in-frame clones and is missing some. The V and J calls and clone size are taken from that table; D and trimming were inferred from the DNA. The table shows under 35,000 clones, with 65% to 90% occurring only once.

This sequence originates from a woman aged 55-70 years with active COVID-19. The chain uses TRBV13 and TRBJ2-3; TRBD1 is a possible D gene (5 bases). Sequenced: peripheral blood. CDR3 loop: CASSPSGHGTDTQYF. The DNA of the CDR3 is TGTGCCAGCAGCCCATCAGGACACGGCACAGATACGCAGTATTTT.